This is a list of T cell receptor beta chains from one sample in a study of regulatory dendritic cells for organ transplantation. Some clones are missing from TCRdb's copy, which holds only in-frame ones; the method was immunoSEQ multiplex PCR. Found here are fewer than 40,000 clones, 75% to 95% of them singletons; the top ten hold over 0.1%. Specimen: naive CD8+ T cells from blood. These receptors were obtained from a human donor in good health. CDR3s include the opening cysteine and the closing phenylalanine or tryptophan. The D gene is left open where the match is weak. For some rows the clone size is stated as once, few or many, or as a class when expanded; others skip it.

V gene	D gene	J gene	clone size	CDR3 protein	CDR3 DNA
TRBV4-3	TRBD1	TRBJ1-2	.	CASSQMGQGAYGYTF	TGCGCCAGCAGCCAAATGGGACAGGGGGCCTATGGCTACACCTTC
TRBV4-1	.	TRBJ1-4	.	CASSPGAINEKLFF	TGCGCCAGCAGCCCAGGGGCGATTAATGAAAAACTGTTTTTT
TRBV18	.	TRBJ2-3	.	CASSPPPLLGRTDTQYF	TGTGCCAGCTCACCACCACCACTCCTCGGTCGTACAGATACGCAGTATTTT
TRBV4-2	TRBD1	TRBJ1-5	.	CASSQVLTGGDQPQHF	TGTGCCAGCAGCCAAGTTTTGACAGGGGGCGATCAGCCCCAGCATTTT
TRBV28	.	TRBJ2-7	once	CASSSTGFREQYF	TGTGCCAGCAGTTCAACAGGGTTCCGCGAGCAGTACTTC
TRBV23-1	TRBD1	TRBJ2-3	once	CASGSRGRTDTQYF	TGCGCCAGCGGGTCTAGGGGGCGCACAGATACGCAGTATTTT
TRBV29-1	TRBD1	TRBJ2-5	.	CSVSTGTGGPSGAPGETQYF	TGCAGTGTCTCCACCGGGACAGGGGGCCCTAGCGGGGCCCCAGGGGAGACCCAGTACTTC
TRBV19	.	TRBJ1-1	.	CASSIDGENTEAFF	TGTGCCAGTAGTATAGATGGCGAGAACACTGAAGCTTTCTTT
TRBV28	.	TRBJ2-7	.	CASSHSGYAYEQYF	TGTGCCAGCAGTCACTCAGGCTATGCGTACGAGCAGTACTTC
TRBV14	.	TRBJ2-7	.	CASSQGSIKVHEQYF	TGTGCCAGCAGCCAAGGAAGTATCAAGGTCCACGAGCAGTACTTC
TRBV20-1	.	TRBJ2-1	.	CSANHYNEQFF	TGCAGTGCTAATCACTACAATGAGCAGTTCTTC
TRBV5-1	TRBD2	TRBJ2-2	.	CASSLDLGGVAGELFF	TGCGCCAGCAGCTTGGACCTGGGAGGGGTAGCCGGGGAGCTGTTTTTT
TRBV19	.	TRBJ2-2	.	CASSIAVTNTGELFF	TGTGCCAGTAGTATTGCTGTGACGAACACCGGGGAGCTGTTTTTT
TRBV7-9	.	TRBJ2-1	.	CASSSDGEPYNEQFF	TGTGCCAGCAGTTCCGACGGGGAACCCTACAATGAGCAGTTCTTC
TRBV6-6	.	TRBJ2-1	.	CATIGVYNEQFF	TGTGCCACCATCGGGGTTTACAATGAGCAGTTCTTC
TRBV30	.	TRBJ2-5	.	CAWSVLEETQYF	TGTGCCTGGAGTGTACTAGAGGAGACCCAGTACTTC
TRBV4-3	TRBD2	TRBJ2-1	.	CASSQEPGGAYNEQFF	TGCGCCAGCAGCCAAGAGCCGGGAGGGGCCTACAATGAGCAGTTCTTC
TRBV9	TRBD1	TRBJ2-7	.	CASSSHSDREAYEQYF	TGTGCCAGCAGCTCTCACTCTGACAGGGAAGCCTACGAGCAGTACTTC
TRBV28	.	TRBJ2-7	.	CASIEQYF	TGTGCCAGCATCGAGCAGTACTTC
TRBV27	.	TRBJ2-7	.	CASSFASSYEQYF	TGTGCCAGCAGTTTTGCCAGCTCCTACGAGCAGTACTTC
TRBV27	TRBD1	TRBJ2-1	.	CASTPRGQGTYNEQFF	TGTGCCAGCACCCCGAGGGGACAGGGCACCTACAATGAGCAGTTCTTC
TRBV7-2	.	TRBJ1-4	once	CASSLTTATNEKLFF	TGTGCCAGCAGCTTAACGACAGCAACTAATGAAAAACTGTTTTTT
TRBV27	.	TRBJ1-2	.	CASSLSGRNHGYTF	TGTGCCAGCAGTTTATCGGGGCGAAACCATGGCTACACCTTC
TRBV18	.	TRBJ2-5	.	CASSTNRDQETQYF	TGTGCCAGCTCAACAAACAGGGACCAAGAGACCCAGTACTTC
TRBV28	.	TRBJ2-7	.	CASSLYYEQYF	TGTGCCAGCAGTCTATACTACGAGCAGTACTTC
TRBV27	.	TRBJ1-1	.	CASSLIGGGTEAFF	TGTGCCAGCAGTTTAATAGGGGGGGGGACTGAAGCTTTCTTT
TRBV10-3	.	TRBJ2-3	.	CAISESGPLTDTQYF	TGTGCCATCAGTGAGTCGGGACCGCTCACAGATACGCAGTATTTT
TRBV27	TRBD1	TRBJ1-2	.	CASSRGTADYGYTF	TGTGCCAGCAGCCGAGGGACAGCCGATTATGGCTACACCTTC
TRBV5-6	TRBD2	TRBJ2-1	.	CASSYTRDLAGGEQFF	TGTGCCAGCAGCTACACCCGAGACTTAGCGGGGGGGGAGCAGTTCTTC
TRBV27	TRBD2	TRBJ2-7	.	CASSPSGTASYEQYF	TGTGCCAGCAGTCCTAGCGGGACGGCCTCCTACGAGCAGTACTTC
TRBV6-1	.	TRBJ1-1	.	CASSEIYGSEAFF	TGTGCCAGCAGTGAAATCTATGGGTCTGAAGCTTTCTTT
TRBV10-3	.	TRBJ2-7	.	CAISPADVSSYEQYF	TGTGCCATCAGCCCGGCGGACGTCTCAAGTTACGAGCAGTACTTC
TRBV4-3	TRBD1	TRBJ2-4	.	CASSQEGQGATKNIQYF	TGCGCCAGCAGCCAAGAGGGACAGGGGGCAACCAAAAACATTCAGTACTTC
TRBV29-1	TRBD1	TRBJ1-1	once	CSVPGTGETEAFF	TGCAGCGTCCCAGGGACAGGGGAAACTGAAGCTTTCTTT
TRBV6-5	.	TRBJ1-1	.	CASSYLLNTEAFF	TGTGCCAGCAGTTACCTTTTGAACACTGAAGCTTTCTTT
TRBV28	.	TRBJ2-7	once	CASSTPESAGYEQYF	TGTGCCAGCAGCACACCTGAGTCGGCGGGCTACGAGCAGTACTTC
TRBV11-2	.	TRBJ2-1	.	CASRQSGNEQFF	TGTGCCAGCAGGCAGTCAGGGAATGAGCAGTTCTTC
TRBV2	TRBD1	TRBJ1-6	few	CASTPGQYNSPLHF	TGTGCCAGCACGCCGGGACAGTATAATTCACCCCTCCACTTT
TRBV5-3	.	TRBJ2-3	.	CARYPIFWGASTDTQYF	TGTGCCAGATATCCGATTTTTTGGGGGGCCAGCACAGATACGCAGTATTTT
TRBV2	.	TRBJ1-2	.	CASSTNRDRTGSYGYTF	TGTGCCAGCAGTACAAACCGGGACCGTACGGGAAGCTATGGCTACACCTTC
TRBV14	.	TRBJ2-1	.	CASSQVRNEQFF	TGTGCCAGCAGCCAAGTTCGGAATGAGCAGTTCTTC
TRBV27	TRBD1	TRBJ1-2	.	CASSPRLGQVYGYTF	TGTGCCAGCAGTCCTCGCCTGGGACAGGTATATGGCTACACCTTC
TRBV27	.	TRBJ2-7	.	CASSFGGGYEQYF	TGTGCCAGCAGTTTTGGAGGCGGCTACGAGCAGTACTTC
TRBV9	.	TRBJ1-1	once	CASSAGGGPNTEAFF	TGTGCCAGCAGCGCGGGAGGGGGGCCCAACACTGAAGCTTTCTTT
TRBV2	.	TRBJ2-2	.	CASRVTGHPNTGELFF	TGTGCCAGCAGAGTTACAGGCCACCCGAACACCGGGGAGCTGTTTTTT